This T cell receptor (beta chain) was captured in a study of blood T cell repertoires in COVID-19. The table lists this clone with a count of one. The CDR3 consists of 12 residues. CDR1 LNHDA and CDR2 SQIVND come from the germline V gene (reference sequence). V dropped 10 bases and J dropped 3 bases, with 12 bases sitting between them. Some clones are missing from TCRdb's copy, which holds only in-frame ones; the method was immunoSEQ multiplex PCR. Among fewer than 400,000 clones listed, around 92% were seen once. The gene calls are TRBV19 and TRBJ1-1; unclear D gene. This TCR was recovered from a woman in her 30s with COVID-19, enrolled during active disease. Input material: peripheral blood. The CDR3 DNA follows: TGTGCCACCCTAGACTCTTACACTGAAGCTTTCTTT. It encodes CATLDSYTEAFF. Full variable domain (remainder filled in from reference TRBV19 and TRBJ1-1): DGGITQSPKYLFRKEGQNVTLSCEQNLNHDAMYWYRQDPGQGLRLIYYSQIVNDFQKGDIAEGYSVSREKKESFPLTVTSAQKNPTAFYLCATLDSYTEAFFGQGTRLTVV.